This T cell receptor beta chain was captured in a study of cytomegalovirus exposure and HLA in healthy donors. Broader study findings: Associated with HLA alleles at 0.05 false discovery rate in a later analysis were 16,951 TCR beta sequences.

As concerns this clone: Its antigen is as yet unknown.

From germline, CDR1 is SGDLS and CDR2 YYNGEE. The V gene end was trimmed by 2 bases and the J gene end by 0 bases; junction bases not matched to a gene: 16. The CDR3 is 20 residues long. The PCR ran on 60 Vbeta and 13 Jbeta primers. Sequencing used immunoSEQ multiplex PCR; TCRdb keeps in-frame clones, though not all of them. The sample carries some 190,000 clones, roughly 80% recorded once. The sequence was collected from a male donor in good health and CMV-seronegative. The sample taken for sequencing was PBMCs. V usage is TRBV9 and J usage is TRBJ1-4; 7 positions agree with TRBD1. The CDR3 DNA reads TGTGCCAGCAGCGTCACGACAGGGACCAGACCGGACGCAACTAATGAAAAACTGTTTTTT. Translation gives CASSVTTGTRPDATNEKLFF.